This T cell receptor beta chain came from a study of spatial heterogeneity in lung cancer. Study-level background: A consistent excess of beta-chain over alpha-chain sequences was detected.

General observations from the study: Compared with follow-up, resection was when ubiquitous expanded tumor TCRs appeared in blood more.

CDR1 and CDR2 from the germline V gene are SGHVS and FQNEAQ. With 5 bases removed from V and 2 bases from J, the gap between germline ends came to 17 bases. The CDR3 sequence is 16 residues long. This clonotype appeared many times. Its antigen is not known. As for time point: sample taken at primary tumor resection. In each case, whole RNA from tumor, nontumor lung or frozen PBMC was sequenced unsorted. Just over 70 TRACERx patients with early, untreated non-small cell lung cancer donated samples. TCR cDNA molecules each carried a unique molecular identifier. TCRdb analysed the 5' RACE reads with MiXCR anew, one entry per CDR3 protein. The profile shows around 50,000 distinct CDR3 sequences, approximately 7.6% of them singletons.

The V gene is TRBV7-8, the J gene TRBJ2-3; D is unclear. The specimen was PBMCs, collected at surgery. The source is a female donor with early-stage non-small cell lung cancer. The CDR3 bases are TGTGCCAGCAGCGCGACCGCCGACGGCCACACAGATACGCAGTATTTT. Translated: CASSATADGHTDTQYF.